A single sample gave rise to the 8 T cell receptor beta chains below, sequenced in a study of T cells in Graves' hyperthyroidism and ophthalmopathy. The investigators amplified TCR beta CDR3 regions from RNA transcripts. Initially, a first-round RT-PCR of the TCR CDR3 employed the HTBI primer set. TCRdb re-derived calls from the multiplex PCR reads in MiXCR, one entry per CDR3 protein. The sample records some 650,000 distinct CDR3 sequences, more than 15% being singletons. Sequencing was done on a sample of blood. These receptors all stem from a woman aged 40 to 50 with Graves' ophthalmopathy.

This clonotype was counted only a few times. The chain carries TRBV19 and TRBJ1-5; D is perhaps TRBD1 (5 bases). The CDR3 consists of 16 residues. V lost 1 base and J lost 3, with 13 bases in between. CDR1 and CDR2 from the germline V gene are LNHDA and SQIVND (reference sequence). In DNA, the CDR3 is TGTGCCAGTAGTATAGTCGAGGGCAGGGACAATCAGCCCCAGCATTTT. Encoded protein: CASSIVEGRDNQPQHF.

This clonotype was counted many times. V is TRBV29-1 and J is TRBJ2-1; D might be TRBD2 (5 bases). The V and J ends lost 6 bases and 2 bases respectively, with 14 bases between them. CDR3 length equals 14 residues. CDR1 and CDR2 from the germline V gene are SQVTM and ANQGSEA. The CDR3 bases are TGCAGCGTAGTACTCCCGAGGGCCTACAATGAGCAGTTCTTC. This sequence encodes CSVVLPRAYNEQFF.

This clonotype was found a few times. The chain uses TRBV6-2 or TRBV6-3 and TRBJ1-1, with D unclear. Between the trimmed V and J ends, which lost 2 bases and 6 bases, there was a span of 10 bases. The CDR3 spans 13 residues. In germline, CDR1 is MNHEY, CDR2 SVGEGT. Written as DNA, the CDR3 is TGTGCCAGCAGTTACCTAACCCTAGCTGAAGCTTTCTTT. Amino acids: CASSYLTLAEAFF.

This clonotype has at least ten counts. V gene TRBV28 combines with J gene TRBJ1-2; TRBD1 matches 7 bases. This CDR3 is built from 15 residues. J was trimmed by 3 bases and V by 6 bases; bases with no gene match: 10. Germline CDR1 and CDR2: MDHEN and SYDVKM. CDR3 nucleotides: TGTGCCAGCAGCCCTACACGACAGGGCTACTATGGCTACACCTTC. It translates to CASSPTRQGYYGYTF.

This clonotype showed up many times. V is TRBV11-2 and J is TRBJ1-4; 7 bases fit TRBD1. The germline gives CDR1 SGHAT, CDR2 FQNNGV. The CDR3 extends over 15 amino acids. The trim removed 1 base at V and 2 bases at J, leaving 1 base unmatched. CDR3 in amino acids: CASSLGRGTNEKLFF. The DNA for the CDR3 is TGTGCCAGCAGCTTAGGCAGGGGGACTAATGAAAAACTGTTTTTT.

The chain carries TRBV3-1 and TRBJ2-7; maybe TRBD2 (5 bases). Trimming removed 3 bases at V and 4 bases at J, with 13 bases between. CDR1 and CDR2 (germline): LGHDT, YNNKEL (reference sequence). The CDR3 sequence is 14 residues long. CDR3 bases: TGTGCCAGCAGCCAGGGAACACTAGGATACGAGCAGTACTTC. It is translated as CASSQGTLGYEQYF.

V gene TRBV29-1 combines with J gene TRBJ2-3; TRBD1 or TRBD2 may be the D gene (5 bases each). CDR3 length equals 14 residues. V lost 1 base and J 4 bases, leaving 12 bases between the germline ends. The germline V gene encodes CDR1 SQVTM and CDR2 ANQGSEA. CDR3 sequence reads: CSVEGGRGADTQYF. The CDR3 region has the DNA TGCAGCGTTGAAGGGGGACGAGGGGCAGATACGCAGTATTTT.

On this clonotype itself: This clone may be a read error of a much larger clone one base away. The chain combines TRBV27 with TRBJ2-3; 11 nucleotides match TRBD2. Germline values: CDR1 MNHEY, CDR2 SMNVEV (reference sequence). CDR3 length equals 16 residues. CDR3 amino acids: CANSFRTSGRTDTQYF. The CDR3 DNA is TGTGCCAACAGTTTTCGGACTAGCGGGCGCACAGATACGCAGTATTTT.